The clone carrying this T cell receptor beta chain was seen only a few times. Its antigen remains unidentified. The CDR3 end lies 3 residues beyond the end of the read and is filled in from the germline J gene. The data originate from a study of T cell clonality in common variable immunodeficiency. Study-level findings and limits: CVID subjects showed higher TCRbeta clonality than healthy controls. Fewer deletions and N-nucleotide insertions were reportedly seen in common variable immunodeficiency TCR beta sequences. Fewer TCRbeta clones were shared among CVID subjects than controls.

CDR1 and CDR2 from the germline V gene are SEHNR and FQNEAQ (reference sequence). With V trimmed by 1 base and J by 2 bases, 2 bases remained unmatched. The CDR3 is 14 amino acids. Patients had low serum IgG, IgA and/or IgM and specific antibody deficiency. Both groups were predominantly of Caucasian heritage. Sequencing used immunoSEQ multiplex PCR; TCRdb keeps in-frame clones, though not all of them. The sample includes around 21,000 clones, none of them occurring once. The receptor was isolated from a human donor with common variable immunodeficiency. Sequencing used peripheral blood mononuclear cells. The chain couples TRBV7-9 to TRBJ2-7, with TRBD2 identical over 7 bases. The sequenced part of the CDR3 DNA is TGTGCCAGCAGCTTAGAACTAGCGCCCTACGAG. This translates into CASSLELAPYE. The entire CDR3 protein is CASSLELAPYEQYF.